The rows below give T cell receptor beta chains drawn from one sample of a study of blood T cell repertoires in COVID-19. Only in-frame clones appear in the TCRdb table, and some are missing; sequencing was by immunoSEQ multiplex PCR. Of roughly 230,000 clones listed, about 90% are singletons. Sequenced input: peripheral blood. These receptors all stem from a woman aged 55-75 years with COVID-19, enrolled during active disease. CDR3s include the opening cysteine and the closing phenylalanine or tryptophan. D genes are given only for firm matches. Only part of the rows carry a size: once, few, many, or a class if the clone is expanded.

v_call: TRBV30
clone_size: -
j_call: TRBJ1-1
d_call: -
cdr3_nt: TGTGCCTGTAACAGGGTTCACCACACTGAAGCTTTCTTT
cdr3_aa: CACNRVHHTEAFF

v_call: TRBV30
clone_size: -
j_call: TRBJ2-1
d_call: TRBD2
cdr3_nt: TGTGCCTGGAGTCCTTCCTGGGTAGCGGGGATTGGTGAGCAGTTCTTC
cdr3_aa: CAWSPSWVAGIGEQFF

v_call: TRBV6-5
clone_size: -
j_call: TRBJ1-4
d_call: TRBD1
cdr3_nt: TGTGCCAGCAGCAACAGGGGGCAGGGAGAAAAACTGTTTTTT
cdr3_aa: CASSNRGQGEKLFF

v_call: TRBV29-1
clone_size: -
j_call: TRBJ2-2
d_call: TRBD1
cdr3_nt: TGCAGCGTTGAAGCTGGTGGCAGGGGGCGGACCGGGGAGCTGTTTTTT
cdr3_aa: CSVEAGGRGRTGELFF

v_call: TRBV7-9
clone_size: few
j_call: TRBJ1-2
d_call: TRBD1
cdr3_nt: TGTGCCAGCAGCCCAAATGGGGACAGGGCGACGGGTGGCTACACCTTC
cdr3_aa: CASSPNGDRATGGYTF

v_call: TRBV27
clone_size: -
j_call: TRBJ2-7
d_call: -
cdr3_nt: TGTGCCAGCAGTTTAGCACAGGGCTCCTACGAGCAGTACTTC
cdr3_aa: CASSLAQGSYEQYF

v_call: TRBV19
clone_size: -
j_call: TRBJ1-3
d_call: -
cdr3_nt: TGTGCCAGCGTACCTACCCAGGGTAGGGGAAACACCATATATTTT
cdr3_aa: CASVPTQGRGNTIYF

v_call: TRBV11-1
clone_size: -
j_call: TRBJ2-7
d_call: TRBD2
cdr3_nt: TGTGCCAGCAGCTTAGATGGGACTAGCAACTACGAGCAGTACTTC
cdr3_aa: CASSLDGTSNYEQYF

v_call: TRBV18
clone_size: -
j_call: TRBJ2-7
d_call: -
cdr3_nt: TGTGCCAGCGCACTGCGAGGGCTGAACTTATACGAGCAGTACTTC
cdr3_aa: CASALRGLNLYEQYF

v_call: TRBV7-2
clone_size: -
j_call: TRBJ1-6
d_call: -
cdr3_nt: TGTGCCAGCAGCCTTCGACAGATTAATAATTCACCCCTCCACTTT
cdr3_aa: CASSLRQINNSPLHF

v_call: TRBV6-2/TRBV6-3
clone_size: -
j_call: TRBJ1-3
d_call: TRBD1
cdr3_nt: TGTGCCAGCAGTTACGCCGGGACAGAAGGAAACACCATATATTTT
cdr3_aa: CASSYAGTEGNTIYF

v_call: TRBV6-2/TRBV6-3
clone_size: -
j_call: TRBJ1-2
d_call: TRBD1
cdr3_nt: TGTGCCAGCAGTTACTCCCAGGGGGGCCTTGGGCCCTATGGCTACACCTTC
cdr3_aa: CASSYSQGGLGPYGYTF

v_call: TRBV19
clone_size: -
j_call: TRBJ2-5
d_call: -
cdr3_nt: TGTGCCAGTAGTATAACAGGTTTATTTGAGACCCAGTACTTC
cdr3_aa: CASSITGLFETQYF

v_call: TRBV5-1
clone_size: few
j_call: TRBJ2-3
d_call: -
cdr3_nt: TGCGCCAGCAGCTTGCTCGGACAGAGCACAGATACGCAGTATTTT
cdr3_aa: CASSLLGQSTDTQYF

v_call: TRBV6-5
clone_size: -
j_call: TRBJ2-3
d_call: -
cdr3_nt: TGTGCCAGCAGCGCGGGGGCCGTTGTCGATACGCAGTATTTT
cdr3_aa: CASSAGAVVDTQYF

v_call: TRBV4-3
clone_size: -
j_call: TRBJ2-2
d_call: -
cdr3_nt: TGCGCCAGCAGCCAAGAAGGGGTGGGCACCGGGGAGCTGTTTTTT
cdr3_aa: CASSQEGVGTGELFF

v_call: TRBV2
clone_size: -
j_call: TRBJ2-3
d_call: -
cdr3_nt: TGTGCCACGCAGGGAACTAGCACAGATACGCAGTATTTT
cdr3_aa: CATQGTSTDTQYF

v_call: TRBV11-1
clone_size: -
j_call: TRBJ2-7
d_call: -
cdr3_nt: TGTGCCAGCAGCTTGACAGTTCACGAGCAGTACTTC
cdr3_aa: CASSLTVHEQYF

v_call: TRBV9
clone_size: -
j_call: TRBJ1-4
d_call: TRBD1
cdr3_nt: TGTGCCAGCAGCGCCTCGACAGGGGAGGATGAAAAACTGTTTTTT
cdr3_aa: CASSASTGEDEKLFF

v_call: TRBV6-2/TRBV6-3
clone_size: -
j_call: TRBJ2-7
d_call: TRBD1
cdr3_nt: TGTGCCAGCAGTATACCCTTGGGACAGGTCCTCGTCCAGCAGTACTTC
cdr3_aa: CASSIPLGQVLVQQYF

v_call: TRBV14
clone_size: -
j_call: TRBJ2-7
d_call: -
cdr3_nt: TGTGCCAGCAGCCAAGTAGCCCTCTACGAGCAGTACTTC
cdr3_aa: CASSQVALYEQYF

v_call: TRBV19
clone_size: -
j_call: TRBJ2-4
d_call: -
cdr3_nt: TGTGCCAGTAGTATCGGAGACAAAAACATTCAGTACTTC
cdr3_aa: CASSIGDKNIQYF

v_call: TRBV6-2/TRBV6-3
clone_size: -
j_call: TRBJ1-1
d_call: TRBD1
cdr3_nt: TGTGCCAGCAGTTACGGGACAGGGGCTATGAACACTGAAGCTTTCTTT
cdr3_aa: CASSYGTGAMNTEAFF

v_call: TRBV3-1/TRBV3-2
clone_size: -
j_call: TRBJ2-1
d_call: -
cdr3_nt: TGTGCCAGCAGCCACCGACACCCGAAGAGCTCCTACAATGAGCAGTTCTTC
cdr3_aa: CASSHRHPKSSYNEQFF

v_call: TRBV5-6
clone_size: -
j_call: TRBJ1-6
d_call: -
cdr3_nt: TGTGCCAGCAGCTTGGGGCAGTATAATTCACCCCTCCACTTT
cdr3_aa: CASSLGQYNSPLHF

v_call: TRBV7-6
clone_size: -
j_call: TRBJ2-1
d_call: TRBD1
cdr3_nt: TGTGCCAGCAGCTTAGTGAACAGGGGATACAATGAGCAGTTCTTC
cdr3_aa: CASSLVNRGYNEQFF

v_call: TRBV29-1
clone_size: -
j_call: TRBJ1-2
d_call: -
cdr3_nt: TGCAGCGTTGATAGGAGGGCTAACTATGGCTACACCTTC
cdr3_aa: CSVDRRANYGYTF

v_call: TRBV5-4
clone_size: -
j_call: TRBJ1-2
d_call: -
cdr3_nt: TGTGCCAGCAGCTTGGACCCAGGGGCGGACTATGGCTACACCTTC
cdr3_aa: CASSLDPGADYGYTF

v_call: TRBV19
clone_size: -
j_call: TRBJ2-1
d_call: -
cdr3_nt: TGTGCCAGTAGTAGATCCAGGGTAACCTACAATGAGCAGTTCTTC
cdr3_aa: CASSRSRVTYNEQFF

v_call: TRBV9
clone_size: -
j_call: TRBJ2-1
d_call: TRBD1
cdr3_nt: TGTGCCAGCAGCGCTGGACAGGGAAATGAGCAGTTCTTC
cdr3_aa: CASSAGQGNEQFF

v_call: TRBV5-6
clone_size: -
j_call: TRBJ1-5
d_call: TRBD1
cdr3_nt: TGTGCCAGCAGCTGGGGGCCCGGGACAGGGGGCTATCAGCCCCAGCATTTT
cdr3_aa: CASSWGPGTGGYQPQHF

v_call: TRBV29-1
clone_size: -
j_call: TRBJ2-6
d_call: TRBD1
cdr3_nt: TGCAGCGTTGAACGACAGGGGGCCGCTGGGGCCAACGTCCTGACTTTC
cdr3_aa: CSVERQGAAGANVLTF

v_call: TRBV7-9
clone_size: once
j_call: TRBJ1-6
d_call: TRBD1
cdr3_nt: TGTGCCAGCAGCCCTGGACAGGGTAATTCACCCCTCCACTTT
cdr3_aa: CASSPGQGNSPLHF

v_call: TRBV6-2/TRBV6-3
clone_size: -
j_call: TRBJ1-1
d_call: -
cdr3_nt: TGTGCCAGCAGTCACAGAAACACTGAAGCTTTCTTT
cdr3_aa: CASSHRNTEAFF

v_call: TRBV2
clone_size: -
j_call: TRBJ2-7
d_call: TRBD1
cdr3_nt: TGTGCCAGCACAATGGACAGGGCTAGAAACGAGCAGTACTTC
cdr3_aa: CASTMDRARNEQYF

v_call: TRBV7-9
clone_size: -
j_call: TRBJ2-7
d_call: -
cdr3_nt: TGTGCCAGCAGCATGGACAGATACGAGCAGTACTTC
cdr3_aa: CASSMDRYEQYF

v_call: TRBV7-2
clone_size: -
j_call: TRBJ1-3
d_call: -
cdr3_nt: TGTGCCAGCAGCTTTGAAGCCTCCTTCTCTGGAAACACCATATATTTT
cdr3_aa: CASSFEASFSGNTIYF

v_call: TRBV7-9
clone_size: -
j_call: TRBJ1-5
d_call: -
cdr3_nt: TGTGCCAGCAGCCCAGCCGGGTTTGGTCCCCAGCATTTT
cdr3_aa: CASSPAGFGPQHF

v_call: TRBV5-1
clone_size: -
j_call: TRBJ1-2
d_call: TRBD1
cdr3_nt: TGCGCCAGCAGCTTGGGGGCCCTGGGACAGATTGGGCATAACTATGGCTACACCTTC
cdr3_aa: CASSLGALGQIGHNYGYTF

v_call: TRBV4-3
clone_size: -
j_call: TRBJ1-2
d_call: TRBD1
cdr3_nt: TGCGCCAGCAGCCCCCGAAATACAGGGGATGGCTACACCTTC
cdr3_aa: CASSPRNTGDGYTF

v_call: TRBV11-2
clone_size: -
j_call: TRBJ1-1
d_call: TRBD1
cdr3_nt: TGTGCCAGCAGCTTAGTGCCCAGGGGGCGCGGGGAAGCTTTCTTT
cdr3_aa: CASSLVPRGRGEAFF

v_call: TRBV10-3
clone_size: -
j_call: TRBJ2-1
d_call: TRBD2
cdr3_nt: TGTGCCATCAGTGAGTCGTCGGGACTACTTACTTACAATGAGCAGTTCTTC
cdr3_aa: CAISESSGLLTYNEQFF

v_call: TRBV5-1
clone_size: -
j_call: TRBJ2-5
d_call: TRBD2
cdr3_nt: TGCGCCAGCAGCTCATCAGCGGGGGAAGAGACCCAGTACTTC
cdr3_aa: CASSSSAGEETQYF

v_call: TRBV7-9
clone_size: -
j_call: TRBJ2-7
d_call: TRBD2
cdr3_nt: TGTGCCAGCAGCTTAGGGCGGGGGACCTACGAGCAGTACTTC
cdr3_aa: CASSLGRGTYEQYF

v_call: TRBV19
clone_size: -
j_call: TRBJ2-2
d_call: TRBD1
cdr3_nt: TGTGCCAGTAGTCGAACACTTTGGACAGGGGGTTTCACCGGGGAGCTGTTTTTT
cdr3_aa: CASSRTLWTGGFTGELFF

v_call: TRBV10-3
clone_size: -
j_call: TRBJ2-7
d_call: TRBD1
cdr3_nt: TGTGCCATCAGTGGGACAGGAACCCCCTACGAGCAGTACTTC
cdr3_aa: CAISGTGTPYEQYF

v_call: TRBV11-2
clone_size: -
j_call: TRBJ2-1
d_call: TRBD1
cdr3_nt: TGTGCCAGCAGCCGACAAGGATACAGGGGTCAGTACAATGAGCAGTTCTTC
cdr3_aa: CASSRQGYRGQYNEQFF

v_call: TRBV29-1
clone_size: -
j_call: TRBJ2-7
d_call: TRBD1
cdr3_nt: TGCAGCGTTAACAGGGGCTACGAGCAGTACTTC
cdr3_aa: CSVNRGYEQYF

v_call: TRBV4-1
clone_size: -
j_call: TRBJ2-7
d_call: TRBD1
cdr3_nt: TGCGCCAGCAGCCAAGGACAGGGCTTGCCCTACGAGCAGTACTTC
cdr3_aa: CASSQGQGLPYEQYF

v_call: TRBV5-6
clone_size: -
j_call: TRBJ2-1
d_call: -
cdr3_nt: TGTGCCAGCAGCTCAATCGTACAGCCCGCGCAGTTCTTC
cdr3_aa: CASSSIVQPAQFF

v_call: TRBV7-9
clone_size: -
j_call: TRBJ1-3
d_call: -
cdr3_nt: TGTGCCAGCAGCCTCCTCGGGGACACCATATATTTT
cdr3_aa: CASSLLGDTIYF

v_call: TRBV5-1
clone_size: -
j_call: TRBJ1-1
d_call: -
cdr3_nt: TGCGCCAGCAGCCCCGGACAGAACATGAACACTGAAGCTTTCTTT
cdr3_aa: CASSPGQNMNTEAFF

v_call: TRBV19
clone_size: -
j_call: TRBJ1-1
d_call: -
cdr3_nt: TGTGCCAGTAGTCTTCGTCTGCACTCTGAAGCTTTCTTT
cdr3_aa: CASSLRLHSEAFF

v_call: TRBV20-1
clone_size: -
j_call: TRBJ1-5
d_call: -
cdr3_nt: TGCAGTGCTAGCGCCGACAGGATCCAGCATTTT
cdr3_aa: CSASADRIQHF

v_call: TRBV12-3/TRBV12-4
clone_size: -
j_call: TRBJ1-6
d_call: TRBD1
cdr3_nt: TGTGCCAGCGGGACAGGGAATTCACCCCTCCACTTT
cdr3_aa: CASGTGNSPLHF

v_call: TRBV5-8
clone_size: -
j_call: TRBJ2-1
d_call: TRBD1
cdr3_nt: TGTGCCAGCAGCTACGGACAGGGCGGTGGCGAGCAGTTCTTC
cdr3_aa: CASSYGQGGGEQFF

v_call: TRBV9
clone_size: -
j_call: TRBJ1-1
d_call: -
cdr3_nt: TGTGCCAGCAGCGTACGAAGTGATAGCACTGAAGCTTTCTTT
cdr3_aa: CASSVRSDSTEAFF